This TCR beta chain was captured in a study of T-cell memory formation after mild COVID-19. Study-wide results and limits: Contracting CD4+ clones sat mainly in CM and EM; CD8+ in EMRA. Memory from before infection featured some responding clones, which suggests cross-reactive memory joined.

In TCRdb, the 5' RACE reads were re-called with MiXCR into one record per CDR3 protein. The data hold a few hundred thousand distinct CDR3 sequences, with 25% to 30% observed a single time. V was cut by 5 bases and J by 3 bases, with 16 bases left in between. This CDR3 is 16 amino acids long. The germline V gene encodes CDR1 SGHTA and CDR2 FQGNSA. About this clonotype itself: What it binds is unknown.

The sequenced sample was PBMCs or a T cell subset sorted from them (not recorded which). The TCR originated in an adult woman who had mild COVID-19 (a few samples of this study predate the infection). Cell type and time point are not known. The chain employs TRBV7-2 and TRBJ1-4; maybe TRBD1 (5 bases). The CDR3 loop is CASSRGSGAANEKLFF. The CDR3 DNA is TGTGCCAGCAGCCGTGGGAGCGGGGCGGCTAATGAAAAACTGTTTTTT. The full variable domain, completed using reference TRBV7-2 and TRBJ1-4, is GAGVSQSPSNKVTEKGKDVELRCDPISGHTALYWYRQSLGQGLEFLIYFQGNSAPDKSGLPSDRFSAERTGGSVSTLTIQRTQQEDSAVYLCASSRGSGAANEKLFFGSGTQLSVL.